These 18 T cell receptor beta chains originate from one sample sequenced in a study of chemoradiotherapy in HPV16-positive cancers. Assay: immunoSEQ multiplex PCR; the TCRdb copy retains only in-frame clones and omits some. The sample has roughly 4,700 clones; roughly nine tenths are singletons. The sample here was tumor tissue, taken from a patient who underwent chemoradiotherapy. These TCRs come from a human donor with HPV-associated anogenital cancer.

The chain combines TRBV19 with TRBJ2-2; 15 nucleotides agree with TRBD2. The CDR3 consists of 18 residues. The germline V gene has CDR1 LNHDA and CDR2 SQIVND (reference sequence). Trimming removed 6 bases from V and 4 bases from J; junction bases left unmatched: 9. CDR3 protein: CASSKGTSGGSGTGELFF. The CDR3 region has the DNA TGTGCCAGTAGCAAAGGGACTAGCGGGGGGTCGGGCACCGGGGAGCTGTTTTTT.

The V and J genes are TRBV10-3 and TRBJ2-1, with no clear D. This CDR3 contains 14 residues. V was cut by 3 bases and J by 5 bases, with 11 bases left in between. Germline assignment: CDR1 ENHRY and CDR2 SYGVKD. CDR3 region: CAISEGPRDNEQFF. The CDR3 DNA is TGTGCCATCAGTGAAGGCCCACGCGACAATGAGCAGTTCTTC.

This CDR3 is CSVRRPTTSGSYEQYF. Here the CDR3 DNA reads TGCAGCGTTCGCCGACCGACGACTAGCGGCTCCTACGAGCAGTACTTC. The V and J genes are TRBV29-1 and TRBJ2-7, with TRBD2 matching over 9 bases. The V gene's germline CDR1 is SQVTM and CDR2 ANQGSEA. V trimming: 5 bases; J trimming: 0 bases; junction bases outside the gene matches: 11. This CDR3 has 16 amino acids.

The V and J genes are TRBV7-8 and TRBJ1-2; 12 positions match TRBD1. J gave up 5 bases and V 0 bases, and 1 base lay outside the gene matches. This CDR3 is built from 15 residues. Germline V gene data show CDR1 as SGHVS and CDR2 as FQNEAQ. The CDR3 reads CASSLAGQGAYGYTF. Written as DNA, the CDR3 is TGTGCCAGCAGCTTAGCGGGACAGGGGGCTTATGGCTACACCTTC.

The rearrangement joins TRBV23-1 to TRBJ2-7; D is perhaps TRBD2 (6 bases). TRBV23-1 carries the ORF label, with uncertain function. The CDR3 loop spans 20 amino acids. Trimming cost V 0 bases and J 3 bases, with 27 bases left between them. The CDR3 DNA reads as TGCGCCAGCAGTCAATCGAGCTTTTTCGGCGGGAACCGTGAAGACTACGAGCAGTACTTC. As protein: CASSQSSFFGGNREDYEQYF.

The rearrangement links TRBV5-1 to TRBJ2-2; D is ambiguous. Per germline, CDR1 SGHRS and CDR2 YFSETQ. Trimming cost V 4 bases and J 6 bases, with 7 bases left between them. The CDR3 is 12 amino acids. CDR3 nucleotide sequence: TGCGCCAGCAGCCTCGGACCCGGGGAGCTGTTTTTT. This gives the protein CASSLGPGELFF.

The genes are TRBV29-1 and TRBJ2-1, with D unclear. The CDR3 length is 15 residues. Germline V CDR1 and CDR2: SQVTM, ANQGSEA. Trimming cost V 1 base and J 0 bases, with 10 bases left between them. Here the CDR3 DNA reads TGCAGCGTTGAAGGGACGGGCTACTCCTACAATGAGCAGTTCTTC. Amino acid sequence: CSVEGTGYSYNEQFF.

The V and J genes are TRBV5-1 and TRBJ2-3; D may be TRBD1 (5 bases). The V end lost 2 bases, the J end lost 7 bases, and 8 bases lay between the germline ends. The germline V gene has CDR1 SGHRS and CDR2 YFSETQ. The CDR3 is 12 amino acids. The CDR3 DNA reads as TGCGCCAGCAGCTTTTCAGGGAATACGCAGTATTTT. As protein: CASSFSGNTQYF.

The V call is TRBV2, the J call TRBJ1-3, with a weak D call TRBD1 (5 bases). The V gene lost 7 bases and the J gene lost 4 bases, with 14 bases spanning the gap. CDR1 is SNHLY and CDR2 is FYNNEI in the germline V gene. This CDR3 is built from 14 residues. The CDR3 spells CASTGRGVGNTIYF. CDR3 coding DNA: TGTGCCAGCACCGGTAGAGGGGTAGGAAACACCATATATTTT.

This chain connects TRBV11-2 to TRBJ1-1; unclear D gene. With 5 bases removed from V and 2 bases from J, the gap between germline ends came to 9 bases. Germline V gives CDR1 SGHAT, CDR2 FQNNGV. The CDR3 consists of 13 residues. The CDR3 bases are TGTGCCAGCAGCCCGGACTTTAACACTGAAGCTTTCTTT. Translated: CASSPDFNTEAFF.

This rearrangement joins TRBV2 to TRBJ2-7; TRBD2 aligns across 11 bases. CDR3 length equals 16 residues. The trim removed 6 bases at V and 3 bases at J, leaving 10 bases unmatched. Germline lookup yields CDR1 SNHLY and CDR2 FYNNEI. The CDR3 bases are TGTGCCAGCAGAAGCTCCGGGACTAGCGGCGACTACGAGCAGTACTTC. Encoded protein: CASRSSGTSGDYEQYF.

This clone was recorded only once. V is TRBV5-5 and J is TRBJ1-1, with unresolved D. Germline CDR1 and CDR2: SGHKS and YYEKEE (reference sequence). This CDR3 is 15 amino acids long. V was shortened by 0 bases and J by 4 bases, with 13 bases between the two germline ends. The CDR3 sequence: CASSLVWGEGTEAFF. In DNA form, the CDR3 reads TGTGCCAGCAGCTTGGTGTGGGGAGAAGGCACTGAAGCTTTCTTT.

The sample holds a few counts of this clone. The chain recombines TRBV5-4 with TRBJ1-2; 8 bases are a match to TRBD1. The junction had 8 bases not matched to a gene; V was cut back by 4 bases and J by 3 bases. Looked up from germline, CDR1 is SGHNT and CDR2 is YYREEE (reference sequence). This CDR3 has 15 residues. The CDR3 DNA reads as TGTGCCAGCAGCGCCGCAGGGGGCGCTGACTATGGCTACACCTTC. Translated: CASSAAGGADYGYTF.

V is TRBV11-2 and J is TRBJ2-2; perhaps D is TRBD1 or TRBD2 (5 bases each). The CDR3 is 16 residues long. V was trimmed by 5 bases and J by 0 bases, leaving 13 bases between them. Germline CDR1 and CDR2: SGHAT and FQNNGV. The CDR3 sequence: CASSRTSGPNTGELFF. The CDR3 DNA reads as TGTGCCAGCAGCCGCACCTCGGGGCCGAACACCGGGGAGCTGTTTTTT.

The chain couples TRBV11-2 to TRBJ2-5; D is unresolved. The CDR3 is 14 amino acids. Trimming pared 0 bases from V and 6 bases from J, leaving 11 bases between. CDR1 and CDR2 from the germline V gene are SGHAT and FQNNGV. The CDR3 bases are TGTGCCAGCAGCTTAGACCCCCAGGAGAAGACCCAGTACTTC. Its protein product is CASSLDPQEKTQYF.

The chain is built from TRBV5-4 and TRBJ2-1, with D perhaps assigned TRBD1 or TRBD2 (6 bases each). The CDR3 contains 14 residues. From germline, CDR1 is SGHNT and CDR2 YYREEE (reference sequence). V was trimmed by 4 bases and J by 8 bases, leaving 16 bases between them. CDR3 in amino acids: CASSIGGVGDEQFF. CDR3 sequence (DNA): TGTGCCAGCAGCATCGGGGGCGTGGGAGATGAGCAGTTCTTC.

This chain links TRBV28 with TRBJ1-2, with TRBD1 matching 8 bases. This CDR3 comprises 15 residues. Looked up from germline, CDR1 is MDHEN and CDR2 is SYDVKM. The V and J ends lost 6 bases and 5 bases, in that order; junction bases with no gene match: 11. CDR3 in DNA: TGTGCCAGCAGCGGACCAGGGGGCCGGAAGTATGGCTACACCTTC. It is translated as CASSGPGGRKYGYTF.

The chain's CDR3 is CASSLQSGSYEQYF. The CDR3 bases are TGTGCCAGCAGCTTACAAAGCGGGAGCTACGAGCAGTACTTC. This chain joins TRBV11-1 and TRBJ2-7; 8 positions match TRBD2. This CDR3 contains 14 residues. CDR1 and CDR2 (germline): SGHAT, FQDESV (reference sequence). J was trimmed by 3 bases and V by 2 bases; bases with no gene match: 3.